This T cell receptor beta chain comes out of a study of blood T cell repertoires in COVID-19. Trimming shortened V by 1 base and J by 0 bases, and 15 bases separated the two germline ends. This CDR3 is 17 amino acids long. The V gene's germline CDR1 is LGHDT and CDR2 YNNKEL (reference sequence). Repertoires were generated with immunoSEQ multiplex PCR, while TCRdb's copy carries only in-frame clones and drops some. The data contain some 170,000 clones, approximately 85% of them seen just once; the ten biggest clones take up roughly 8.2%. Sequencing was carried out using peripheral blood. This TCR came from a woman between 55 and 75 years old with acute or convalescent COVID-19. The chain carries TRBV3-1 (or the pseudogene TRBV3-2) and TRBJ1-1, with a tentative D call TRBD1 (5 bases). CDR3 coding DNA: TGTGCCAGCAGCCAAGGTTCGACAGTAGTAATGAACACTGAAGCTTTCTTT. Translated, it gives CASSQGSTVVMNTEAFF.